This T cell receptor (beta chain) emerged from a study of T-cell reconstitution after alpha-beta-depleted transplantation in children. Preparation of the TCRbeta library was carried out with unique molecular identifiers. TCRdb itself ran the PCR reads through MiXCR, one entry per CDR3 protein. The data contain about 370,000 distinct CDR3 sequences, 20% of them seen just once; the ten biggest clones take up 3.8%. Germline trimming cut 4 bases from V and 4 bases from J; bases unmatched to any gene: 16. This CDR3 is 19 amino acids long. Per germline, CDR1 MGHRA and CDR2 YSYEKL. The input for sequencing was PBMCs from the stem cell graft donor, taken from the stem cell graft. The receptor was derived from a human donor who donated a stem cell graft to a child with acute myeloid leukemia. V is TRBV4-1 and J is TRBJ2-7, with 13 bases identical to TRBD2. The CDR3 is CASSPTPPGLAGRGYEQYF. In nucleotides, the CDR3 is TGCGCCAGCAGCCCTACGCCCCCGGGACTAGCGGGAAGGGGATACGAGCAGTACTTC.